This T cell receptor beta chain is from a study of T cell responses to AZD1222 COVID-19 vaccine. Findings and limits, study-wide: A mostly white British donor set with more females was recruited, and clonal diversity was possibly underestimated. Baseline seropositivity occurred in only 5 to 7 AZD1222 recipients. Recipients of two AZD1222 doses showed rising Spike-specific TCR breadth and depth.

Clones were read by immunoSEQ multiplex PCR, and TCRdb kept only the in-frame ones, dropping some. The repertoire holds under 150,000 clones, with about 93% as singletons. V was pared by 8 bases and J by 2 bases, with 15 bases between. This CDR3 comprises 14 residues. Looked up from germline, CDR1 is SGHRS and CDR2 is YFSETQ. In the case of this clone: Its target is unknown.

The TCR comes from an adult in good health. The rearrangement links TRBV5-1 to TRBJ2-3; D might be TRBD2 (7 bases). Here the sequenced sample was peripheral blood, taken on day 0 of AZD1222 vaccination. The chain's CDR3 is CASDGGLVTDTQYF. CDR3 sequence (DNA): TGCGCCAGTGACGGGGGGCTGGTCACAGATACGCAGTATTTT.